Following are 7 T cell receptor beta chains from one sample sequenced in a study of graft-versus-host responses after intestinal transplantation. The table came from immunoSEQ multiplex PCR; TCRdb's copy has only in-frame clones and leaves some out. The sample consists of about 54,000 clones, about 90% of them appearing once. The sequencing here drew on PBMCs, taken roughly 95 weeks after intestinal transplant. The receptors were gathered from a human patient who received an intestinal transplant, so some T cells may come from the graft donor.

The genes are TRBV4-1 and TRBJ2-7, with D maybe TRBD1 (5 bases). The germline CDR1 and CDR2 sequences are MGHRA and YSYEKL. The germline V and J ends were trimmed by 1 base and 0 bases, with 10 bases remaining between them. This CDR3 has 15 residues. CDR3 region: CASSQAPTVSYEQYF. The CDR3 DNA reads TGCGCCAGCAGCCAAGCTCCGACAGTCTCCTACGAGCAGTACTTC.

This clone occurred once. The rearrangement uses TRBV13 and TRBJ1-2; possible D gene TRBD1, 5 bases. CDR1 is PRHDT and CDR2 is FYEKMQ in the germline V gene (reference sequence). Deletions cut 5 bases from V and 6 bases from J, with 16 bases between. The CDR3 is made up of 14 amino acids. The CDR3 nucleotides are TGTGCCAGCAGCCCCAGGGACCGCCGGGATGGCTACACCTTC. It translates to CASSPRDRRDGYTF.

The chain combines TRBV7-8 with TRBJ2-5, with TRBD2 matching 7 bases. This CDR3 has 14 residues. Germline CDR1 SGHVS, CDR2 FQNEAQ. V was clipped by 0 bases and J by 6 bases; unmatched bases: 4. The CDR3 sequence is CASSLAGGAQTQYF. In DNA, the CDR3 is TGTGCCAGCAGCTTAGCGGGAGGGGCGCAGACCCAGTACTTC.

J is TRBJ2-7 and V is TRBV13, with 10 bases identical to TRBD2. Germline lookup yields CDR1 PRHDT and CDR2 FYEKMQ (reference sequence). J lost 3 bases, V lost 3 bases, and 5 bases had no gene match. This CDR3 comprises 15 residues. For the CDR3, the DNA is TGTGCCAGCAGCTTCCCTAGCGGGGGTCTCTACGAGCAGTACTTC. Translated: CASSFPSGGLYEQYF.

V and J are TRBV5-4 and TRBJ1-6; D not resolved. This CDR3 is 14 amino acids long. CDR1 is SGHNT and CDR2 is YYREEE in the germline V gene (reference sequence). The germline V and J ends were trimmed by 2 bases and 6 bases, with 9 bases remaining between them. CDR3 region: CASSLVPGNSPLHF. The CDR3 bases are TGTGCCAGCAGCTTAGTCCCCGGTAATTCACCCCTCCACTTT.

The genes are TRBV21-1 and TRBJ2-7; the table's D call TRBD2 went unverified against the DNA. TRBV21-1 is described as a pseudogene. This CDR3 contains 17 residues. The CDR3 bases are TGTGCCAGCAGCAAAGGGACTAGCGGGGGAGGATCCTACGAGCAGTACTTC. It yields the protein CASSKGTSGGGSYEQYF.

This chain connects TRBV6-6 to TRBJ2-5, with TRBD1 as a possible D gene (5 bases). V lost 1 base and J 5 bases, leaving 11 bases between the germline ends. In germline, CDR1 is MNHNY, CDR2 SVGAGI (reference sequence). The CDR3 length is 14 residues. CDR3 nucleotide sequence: TGTGCCAGCAGTTACTACTCAGGGCTCGAGACCCAGTACTTC. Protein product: CASSYYSGLETQYF.